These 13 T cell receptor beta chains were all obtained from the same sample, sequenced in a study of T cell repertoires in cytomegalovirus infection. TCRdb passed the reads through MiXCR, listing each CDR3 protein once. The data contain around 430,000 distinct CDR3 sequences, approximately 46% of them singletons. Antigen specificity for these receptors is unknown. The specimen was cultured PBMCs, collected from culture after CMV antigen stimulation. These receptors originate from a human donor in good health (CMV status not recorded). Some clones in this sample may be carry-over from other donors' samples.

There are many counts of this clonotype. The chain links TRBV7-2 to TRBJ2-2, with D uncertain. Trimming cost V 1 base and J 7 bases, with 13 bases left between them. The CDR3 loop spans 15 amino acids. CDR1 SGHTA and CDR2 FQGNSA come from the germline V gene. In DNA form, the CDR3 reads TGTGCCAGCAGCTTAGTTGGCAGTAGGAACGGGGAGCTGTTTTTT. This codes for CASSLVGSRNGELFF.

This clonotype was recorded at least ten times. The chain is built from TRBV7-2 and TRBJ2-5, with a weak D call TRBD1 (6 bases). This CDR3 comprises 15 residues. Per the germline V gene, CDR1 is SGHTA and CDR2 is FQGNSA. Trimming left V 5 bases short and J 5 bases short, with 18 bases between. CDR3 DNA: TGTGCCAGCAGCCCTGTCGTCGGACAGTTGGAGACCCAGTACTTC. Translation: CASSPVVGQLETQYF.

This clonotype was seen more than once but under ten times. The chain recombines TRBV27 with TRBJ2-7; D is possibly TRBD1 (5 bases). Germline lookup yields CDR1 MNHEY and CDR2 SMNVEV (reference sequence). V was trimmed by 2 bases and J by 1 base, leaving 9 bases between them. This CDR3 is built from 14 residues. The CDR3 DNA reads TGTGCCAGCAGTTTAACGACAGAATCCTACGAGCAGTACTTC. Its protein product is CASSLTTESYEQYF.

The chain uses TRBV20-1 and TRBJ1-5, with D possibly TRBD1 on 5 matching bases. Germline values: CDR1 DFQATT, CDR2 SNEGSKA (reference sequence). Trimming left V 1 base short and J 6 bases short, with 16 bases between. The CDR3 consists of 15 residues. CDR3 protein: CSARASGTRTQPQHF. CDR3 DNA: TGCAGTGCTAGAGCTTCCGGGACTAGGACTCAGCCCCAGCATTTT.

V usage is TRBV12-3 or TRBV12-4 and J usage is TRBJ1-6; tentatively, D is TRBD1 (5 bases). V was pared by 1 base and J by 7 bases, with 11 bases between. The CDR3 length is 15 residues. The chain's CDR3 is CASSLGGGVNSPLHF. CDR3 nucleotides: TGTGCCAGCAGTTTAGGGGGGGGGGTCAATTCACCCCTCCACTTT.

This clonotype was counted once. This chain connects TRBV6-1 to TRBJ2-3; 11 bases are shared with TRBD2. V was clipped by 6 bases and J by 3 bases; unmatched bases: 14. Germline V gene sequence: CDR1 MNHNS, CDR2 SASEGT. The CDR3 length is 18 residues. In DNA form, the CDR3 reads TGTGCCAGCAGCGAGGGGGCACTAGCGGGAGCCGGGACAGATACGCAGTATTTT. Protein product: CASSEGALAGAGTDTQYF.

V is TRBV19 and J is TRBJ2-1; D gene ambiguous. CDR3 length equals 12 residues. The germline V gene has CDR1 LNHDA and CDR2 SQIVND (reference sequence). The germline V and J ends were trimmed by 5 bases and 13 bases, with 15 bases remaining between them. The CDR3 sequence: CASSFQASRQFF. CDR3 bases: TGTGCCAGTAGTTTCCAGGCCTCGAGACAGTTCTTC.

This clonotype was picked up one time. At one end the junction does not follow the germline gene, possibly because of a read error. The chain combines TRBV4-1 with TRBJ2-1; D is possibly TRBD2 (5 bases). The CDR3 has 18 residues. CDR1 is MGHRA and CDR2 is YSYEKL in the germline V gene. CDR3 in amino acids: CASSRSIALGGSYNEQFF. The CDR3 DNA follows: TGTGCCAGCAGCCGCTCCATTGCCCTAGGAGGATCCTACAATGAGCAGTTCTTC.

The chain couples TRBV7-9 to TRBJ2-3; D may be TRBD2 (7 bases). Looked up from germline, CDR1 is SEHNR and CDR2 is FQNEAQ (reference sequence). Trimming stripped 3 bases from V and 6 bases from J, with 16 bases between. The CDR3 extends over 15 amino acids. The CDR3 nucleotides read TGTGCCAGCAGCTTGTTGGGGGGGCCTGGTGATACGCAGTATTTT. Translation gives CASSLLGGPGDTQYF.

CDR3 DNA: TGTGCCAGCAGACGACGACGGTACGAGCAGTACTTC. Translating it yields CASRRRRYEQYF. This chain connects TRBV2 to TRBJ2-7; D remains unclear. This CDR3 has 12 amino acids. Germline lookup yields CDR1 SNHLY and CDR2 FYNNEI. V was pared by 6 bases and J by 4 bases, with 10 bases between.

The CDR3 spells CASSSRNRGDEQFF. The CDR3 DNA follows: TGTGCCAGCAGCTCAAGAAATCGGGGGGATGAGCAGTTCTTC. The chain is built from TRBV9 and TRBJ2-1; 7 nucleotides line up with TRBD2. The ends lost 4 bases at V and 8 bases at J; junction bases unmatched: 9. Germline V CDR1 and CDR2: SGDLS, YYNGEE. This CDR3 contains 14 residues.

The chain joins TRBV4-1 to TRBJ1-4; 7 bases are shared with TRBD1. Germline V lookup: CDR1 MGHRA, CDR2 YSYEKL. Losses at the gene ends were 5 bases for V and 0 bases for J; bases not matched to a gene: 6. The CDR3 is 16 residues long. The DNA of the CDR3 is TGCGCCAGCAGCACTCGACAGGGAGCAACTAATGAAAAACTGTTTTTT. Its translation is CASSTRQGATNEKLFF.

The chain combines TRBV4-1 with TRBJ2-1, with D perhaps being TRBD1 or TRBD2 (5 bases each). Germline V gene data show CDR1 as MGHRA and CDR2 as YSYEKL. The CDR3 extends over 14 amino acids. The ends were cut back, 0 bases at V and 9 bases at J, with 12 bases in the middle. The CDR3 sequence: CASSQEGPGGEQFF. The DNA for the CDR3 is TGCGCCAGCAGCCAAGAAGGTCCTGGGGGTGAGCAGTTCTTC.